The subject of this entry is one T cell receptor beta chain. Its antigen is currently unknown. This record comes from a study of cytomegalovirus exposure and HLA in healthy donors. Study-wide points: When a later analysis was performed, an Asian-associated ancestry cluster reportedly had fewer N-insertions than the roughly 640-donor mean.

There are 13 residues in the CDR3. Trimming removed 2 bases from V and 2 bases from J, with 6 bases in between. In germline, CDR1 is SGHRS, CDR2 YFSETQ. The PCR contained 60 Vbeta and 13 Jbeta primers. Here immunoSEQ multiplex PCR was the method, and the copy in TCRdb shows in-frame clones only, minus some. The table has 140,000 or so clones, around 74% seen once. Source material: PBMCs. The receptor comes from a man in his late teens or twenties in good health and CMV-seropositive. The chain is built from TRBV5-1 and TRBJ2-3; D unresolved. CDR3: CASSLYNTDTQYF. The CDR3 region has the DNA TGCGCCAGCAGCTTATATAACACAGATACGCAGTATTTT.